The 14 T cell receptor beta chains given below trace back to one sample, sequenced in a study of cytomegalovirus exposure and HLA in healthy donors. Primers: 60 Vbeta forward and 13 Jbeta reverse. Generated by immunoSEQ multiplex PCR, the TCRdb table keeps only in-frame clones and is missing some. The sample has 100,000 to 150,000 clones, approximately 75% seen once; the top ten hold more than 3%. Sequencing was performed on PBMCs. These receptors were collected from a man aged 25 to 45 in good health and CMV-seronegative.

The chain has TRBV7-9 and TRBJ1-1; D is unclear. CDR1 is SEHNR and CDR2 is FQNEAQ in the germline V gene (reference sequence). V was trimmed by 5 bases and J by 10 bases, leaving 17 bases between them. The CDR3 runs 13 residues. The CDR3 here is CASSVGRPLLAFF. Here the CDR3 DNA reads TGTGCCAGCAGCGTCGGTCGTCCGCTCCTAGCTTTCTTT.

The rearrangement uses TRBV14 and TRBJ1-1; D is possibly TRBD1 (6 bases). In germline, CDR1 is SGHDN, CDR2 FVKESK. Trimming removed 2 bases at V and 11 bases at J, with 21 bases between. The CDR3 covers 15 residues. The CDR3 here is CASSQYQGRPGGAFF. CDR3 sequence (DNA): TGTGCCAGCAGCCAATACCAGGGGCGGCCTGGTGGCGCTTTCTTT.

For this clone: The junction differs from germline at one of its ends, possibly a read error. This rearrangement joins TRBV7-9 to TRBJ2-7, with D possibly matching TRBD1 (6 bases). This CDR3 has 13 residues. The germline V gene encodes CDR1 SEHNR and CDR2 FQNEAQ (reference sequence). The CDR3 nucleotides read TGTTCCAGCAGCTATACAGGGTCCTACGAGCAGTACTTC. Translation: CSSSYTGSYEQYF.

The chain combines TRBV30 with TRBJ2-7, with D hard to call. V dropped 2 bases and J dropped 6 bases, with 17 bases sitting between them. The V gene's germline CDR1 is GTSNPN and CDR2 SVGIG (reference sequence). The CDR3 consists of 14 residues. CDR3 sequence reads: CAWSPREIDSEQYF. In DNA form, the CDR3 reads TGTGCCTGGAGTCCCAGAGAAATCGACTCCGAGCAGTACTTC.

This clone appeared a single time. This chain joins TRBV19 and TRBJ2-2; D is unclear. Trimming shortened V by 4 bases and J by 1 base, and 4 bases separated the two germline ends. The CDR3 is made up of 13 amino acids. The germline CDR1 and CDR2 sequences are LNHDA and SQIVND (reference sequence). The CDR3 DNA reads TGTGCCAGTAGTAGACAGAACACCGGGGAGCTGTTTTTT. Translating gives CASSRQNTGELFF.

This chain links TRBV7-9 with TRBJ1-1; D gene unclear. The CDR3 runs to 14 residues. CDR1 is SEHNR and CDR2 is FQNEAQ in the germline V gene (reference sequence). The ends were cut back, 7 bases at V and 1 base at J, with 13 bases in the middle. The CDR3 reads CASTSNGENTEAFF. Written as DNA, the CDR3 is TGTGCCAGCACCAGTAACGGGGAGAACACTGAAGCTTTCTTT.

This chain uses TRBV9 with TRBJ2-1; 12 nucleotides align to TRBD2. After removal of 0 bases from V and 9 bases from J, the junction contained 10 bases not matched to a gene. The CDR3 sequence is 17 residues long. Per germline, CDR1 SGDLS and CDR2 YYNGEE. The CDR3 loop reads CASSVVASGGASREQFF. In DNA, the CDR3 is TGTGCCAGCAGCGTAGTAGCTAGCGGGGGGGCCTCGCGTGAGCAGTTCTTC.

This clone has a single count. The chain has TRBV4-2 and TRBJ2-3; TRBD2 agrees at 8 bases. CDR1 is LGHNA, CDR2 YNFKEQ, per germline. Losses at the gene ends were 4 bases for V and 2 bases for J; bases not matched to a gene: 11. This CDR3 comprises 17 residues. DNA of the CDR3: TGTGCCAGCAGCCCGCGTGGGGCGGGGGGACACACAGATACGCAGTATTTT. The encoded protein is CASSPRGAGGHTDTQYF.

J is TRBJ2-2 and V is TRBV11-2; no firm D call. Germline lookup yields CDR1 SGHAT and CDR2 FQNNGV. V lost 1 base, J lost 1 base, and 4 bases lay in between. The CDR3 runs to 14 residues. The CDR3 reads CASSLGRNTGELFF. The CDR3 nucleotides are TGTGCCAGCAGCTTAGGCAGGAACACCGGGGAGCTGTTTTTT.

This chain's CDR3 is CASSLTGGWADTQYF. The CDR3 DNA sequence: TGTGCCAGCAGCTTAACAGGCGGGTGGGCAGATACGCAGTATTTT. V is TRBV7-3 and J is TRBJ2-3; D is perhaps TRBD2 (5 bases). The ends were cut back, 0 bases at V and 4 bases at J, with 11 bases in the middle. Germline assignment: CDR1 SGHTA and CDR2 FQGTGA. CDR3 length: 15 residues. Variable domain in full (rest from reference TRBV7-3 and TRBJ2-3): GAGVSQTPSNKVTEKGKYVELRCDPISGHTALYWYRQSLGQGPEFLIYFQGTGAADDSGLPNDRFFAVRPEGSVSTLKIQRTERGDSAVYLCASSLTGGWADTQYFGPGTRLTVL.

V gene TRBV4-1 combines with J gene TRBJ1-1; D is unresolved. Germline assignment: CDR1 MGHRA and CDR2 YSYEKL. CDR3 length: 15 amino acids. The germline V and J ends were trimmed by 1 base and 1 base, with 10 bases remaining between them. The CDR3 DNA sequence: TGCGCCAGCAGCCAAGTCCGACACTGGAACACTGAAGCTTTCTTT. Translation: CASSQVRHWNTEAFF.

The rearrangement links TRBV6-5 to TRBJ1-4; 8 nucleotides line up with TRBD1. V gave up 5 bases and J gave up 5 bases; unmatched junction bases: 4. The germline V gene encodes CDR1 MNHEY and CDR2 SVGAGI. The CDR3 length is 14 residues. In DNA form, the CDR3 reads TGTGCCAGCAGTGTACAGGGGGGGAATGAAAAACTGTTTTTT. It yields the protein CASSVQGGNEKLFF.

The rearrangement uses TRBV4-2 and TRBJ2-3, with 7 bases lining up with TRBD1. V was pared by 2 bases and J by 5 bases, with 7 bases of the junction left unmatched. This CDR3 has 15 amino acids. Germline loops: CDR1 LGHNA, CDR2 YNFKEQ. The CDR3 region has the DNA TGTGCCAGCAGCCAACGAACAGGGGTTTTAGATACGCAGTATTTT. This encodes CASSQRTGVLDTQYF.

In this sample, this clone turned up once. The CDR3 reads CASSSGTGISEQYF. The CDR3 DNA reads TGTGCCAGCAGCTCCGGGACAGGGATAAGCGAGCAGTACTTC. V and J are TRBV9 and TRBJ2-7, with 9 bases lining up with TRBD1. Germline V lookup: CDR1 SGDLS, CDR2 YYNGEE. V shed 4 bases, J shed 6 bases, and the junction held 8 bases outside the gene matches. This CDR3 is 14 amino acids long.